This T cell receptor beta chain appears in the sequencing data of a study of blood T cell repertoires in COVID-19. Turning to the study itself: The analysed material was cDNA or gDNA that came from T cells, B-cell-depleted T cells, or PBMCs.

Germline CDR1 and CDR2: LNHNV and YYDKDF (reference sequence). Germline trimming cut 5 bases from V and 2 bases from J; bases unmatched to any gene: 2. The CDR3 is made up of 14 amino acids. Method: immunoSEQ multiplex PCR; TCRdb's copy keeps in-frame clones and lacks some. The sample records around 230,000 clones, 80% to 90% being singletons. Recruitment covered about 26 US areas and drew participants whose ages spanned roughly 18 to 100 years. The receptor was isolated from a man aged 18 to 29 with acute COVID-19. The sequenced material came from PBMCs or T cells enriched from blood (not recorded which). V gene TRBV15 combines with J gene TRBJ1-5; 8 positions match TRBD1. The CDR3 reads CATSPGQGNQPQHF. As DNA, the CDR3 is TGTGCCACCAGCCCGGGACAGGGCAATCAGCCCCAGCATTTT.